These T cell receptor beta chains were read from a single sample in a study of T cells in Graves' hyperthyroidism and ophthalmopathy. Each CDR3 protein is one row after TCRdb ran MiXCR on the multiplex PCR reads. This sample carries about 290,000 distinct CDR3 sequences, about 13% of them seen once, and the ten largest clones take 7.9%. Sequencing was done on a sample of blood. These receptors were obtained from a woman in her 40s with Graves' hyperthyroidism. Both conserved end residues are part of each CDR3. Fields, in order: V gene, clone size, D gene, J gene, CDR3 protein, CDR3 DNA. A D gene is named only where the DNA matches it firmly. A row's size may be missing; if present it is once, few, many or a size class.

V: TRBV2
size: many
D: .
J: TRBJ2-1
CDR3: CASSVASGLISNEQFF
DNA: TGTGCCAGCAGTGTAGCAAGTGGGCTCATTTCCAATGAGCAGTTCTTC

V: TRBV11-3
size: many
D: TRBD1
J: TRBJ1-5
CDR3: CASSLILGGQGFNQPQHF
DNA: TGTGCCAGCAGCTTAATATTGGGCGGACAGGGTTTCAATCAGCCCCAGCATTTT

V: TRBV6-1
size: once
D: TRBD2
J: TRBJ2-7
CDR3: CASRTSGTTYEQYF
DNA: TGTGCCAGCAGGACTAGCGGGACCACCTACGAGCAGTACTTC

V: TRBV29-1
size: many
D: .
J: TRBJ2-5
CDR3: CSVVGETQYF
DNA: TGCAGCGTTGTGGGAGAGACCCAGTACTTC

V: TRBV9
size: .
D: .
J: TRBJ2-1
CDR3: CASSGRIGRINEQFF
DNA: TGTGCCAGCAGCGGGAGAATCGGTAGAATTAATGAGCAGTTCTTC

V: TRBV2
size: many
D: .
J: TRBJ1-1
CDR3: CASVGPGYTEAFF
DNA: TGTGCCAGCGTCGGTCCGGGGTACACTGAAGCTTTCTTT

V: TRBV5-5
size: many
D: .
J: TRBJ2-7
CDR3: CASSLAARGNWNYEQYF
DNA: TGTGCCAGCAGCCTTGCAGCGAGGGGGAATTGGAATTACGAGCAGTACTTC

V: TRBV7-2
size: many
D: TRBD1
J: TRBJ2-7
CDR3: CASSGDRVRAYEQYF
DNA: TGTGCCAGCAGCGGCGACAGGGTCCGGGCCTACGAGCAGTACTTC

V: TRBV20-1
size: .
D: TRBD1
J: TRBJ1-2
CDR3: CSARGTGGRYGYTF
DNA: TGCAGTGCTAGAGGGACAGGGGGCCGGTATGGCTACACCTTC

V: TRBV3-1
size: .
D: TRBD1
J: TRBJ1-1
CDR3: CASSHRQGGTEAFF
DNA: TGTGCCAGCAGCCATAGACAGGGCGGCACTGAAGCTTTCTTT

V: TRBV7-3
size: many
D: .
J: TRBJ2-2
CDR3: CASSLTGASTGELFF
DNA: TGTGCCAGCAGCTTAACAGGGGCTAGCACCGGGGAGCTGTTTTTT

V: TRBV5-6
size: many
D: .
J: TRBJ1-6
CDR3: CASSLGTMVGSPLHF
DNA: TGTGCCAGCAGCTTGGGGACTATGGTTGGATCACCCCTCCACTTT

V: TRBV2
size: many
D: TRBD1
J: TRBJ2-7
CDR3: CASSPRDSSSEQYF
DNA: TGTGCCAGCAGCCCCAGGGACAGCTCGTCCGAGCAGTACTTC

V: TRBV11-2
size: many
D: .
J: TRBJ1-1
CDR3: CASTSGRVAFF
DNA: TGTGCCAGCACTTCCGGCAGGGTAGCTTTCTTT

V: TRBV30
size: few
D: .
J: TRBJ1-1
CDR3: CAWWGNTEAFF
DNA: TGTGCCTGGTGGGGGAACACTGAAGCTTTCTTT

V: TRBV7-6
size: .
D: .
J: TRBJ1-3
CDR3: CASSLAPQGGNTIYF
DNA: TGTGCCAGCAGCTTAGCGCCACAGGGAGGAAACACCATATATTTT

V: TRBV7-8
size: many
D: .
J: TRBJ1-5
CDR3: CASSADGAVNQPQHF
DNA: TGTGCCAGCAGCGCTGACGGGGCAGTCAATCAGCCCCAGCATTTT

V: TRBV12-3/TRBV12-4
size: many
D: .
J: TRBJ2-1
CDR3: CASSLQGPYNEQFF
DNA: TGTGCCAGCAGTTTACAGGGGCCTTACAATGAGCAGTTCTTC

V: TRBV10-3
size: many
D: .
J: TRBJ2-1
CDR3: CAISDGSLHEQFF
DNA: TGTGCCATCAGTGACGGTAGCTTGCATGAGCAGTTCTTC

V: TRBV10-3
size: .
D: TRBD2
J: TRBJ2-7
CDR3: CAISGGGGYEQYF
DNA: TGTGCCATCAGTGGGGGGGGGGGATACGAGCAGTACTTC

V: TRBV20-1
size: .
D: .
J: TRBJ2-7
CDR3: CSARYEGDGYEQYF
DNA: TGCAGTGCTAGATACGAGGGGGATGGCTACGAGCAGTACTTC

V: TRBV2
size: many
D: TRBD1
J: TRBJ1-1
CDR3: CASHRGDTEAFF
DNA: TGTGCCAGTCACAGGGGCGACACTGAAGCTTTCTTT

V: TRBV12-3/TRBV12-4
size: many
D: TRBD2
J: TRBJ2-3
CDR3: CASKLAGISDTQYF
DNA: TGTGCCAGCAAGCTAGCGGGAATCTCAGATACGCAGTATTTT

V: TRBV27
size: many
D: TRBD1
J: TRBJ1-2
CDR3: CASPQGDGTGHYGYTF
DNA: TGTGCCAGCCCTCAAGGTGACGGGACAGGGCACTATGGCTACACCTTC

V: TRBV3-1
size: many
D: .
J: TRBJ2-1
CDR3: CASSARTYNEQFF
DNA: TGTGCCAGCAGCGCGCGAACCTACAATGAGCAGTTCTTC

V: TRBV7-6
size: many
D: .
J: TRBJ1-3
CDR3: CASSLRQPSGNTIYF
DNA: TGTGCCAGCAGCTTAAGGCAGCCCTCTGGAAACACCATATATTTT

V: TRBV29-1
size: many
D: TRBD1
J: TRBJ2-5
CDR3: CSVGQGSETQYF
DNA: TGCAGCGTAGGACAGGGCTCGGAGACCCAGTACTTC

V: TRBV10-3
size: few
D: .
J: TRBJ1-1
CDR3: CAISSATNTEAFF
DNA: TGTGCCATCAGTTCGGCCACGAACACTGAAGCTTTCTTT

V: TRBV29-1
size: few
D: TRBD2
J: TRBJ2-5
CDR3: CSLTSGGVETQYF
DNA: TGCAGCCTTACCTCGGGGGGTGTGGAGACCCAGTACTTC

V: TRBV5-8
size: .
D: .
J: TRBJ2-1
CDR3: CASSPDTLLRNEQFF
DNA: TGTGCCAGCAGCCCCGACACTTTACTCCGCAATGAGCAGTTCTTC

V: TRBV2
size: many
D: .
J: TRBJ2-3
CDR3: CASKVGRTDTQYF
DNA: TGTGCCAGCAAGGTCGGACGGACAGATACGCAGTATTTT

V: TRBV24-1
size: few
D: .
J: TRBJ1-1
CDR3: CVTSDGGWSFF
DNA: TGTGTCACCAGTGATGGAGGGTGGTCTTTCTTT

V: TRBV19
size: many
D: .
J: TRBJ1-1
CDR3: CASSPLTTGVYTEAFF
DNA: TGTGCCAGTAGTCCCCTGACCACAGGTGTTTACACTGAAGCTTTCTTT

V: TRBV6-5
size: many
D: .
J: TRBJ2-3
CDR3: CASSYASGDTQYF
DNA: TGTGCCAGCAGTTACGCATCGGGAGATACGCAGTATTTT

V: TRBV6-1
size: many
D: .
J: TRBJ1-5
CDR3: CASSDAGTGPQHF
DNA: TGTGCCAGCAGTGACGCGGGCACCGGGCCCCAGCATTTT

V: TRBV2
size: many
D: .
J: TRBJ2-7
CDR3: CASSEASGTPYEQYF
DNA: TGTGCCAGCAGTGAAGCCTCAGGGACCCCCTACGAGCAGTACTTC

V: TRBV29-1
size: few
D: .
J: TRBJ1-5
CDR3: CSVGPYSNQPQHF
DNA: TGCAGCGTTGGGCCTTATAGCAATCAGCCCCAGCATTTT

V: TRBV7-9
size: few
D: TRBD1
J: TRBJ2-6
CDR3: CASIRGSGANVLTF
DNA: TGTGCCAGCATCAGGGGGTCGGGGGCCAACGTCCTGACTTTC

V: TRBV15
size: many
D: .
J: TRBJ1-2
CDR3: CATSRDSQGIYGYTF
DNA: TGTGCCACCAGCAGAGACTCACAGGGAATCTATGGCTACACCTTC

V: TRBV9
size: many
D: .
J: TRBJ2-7
CDR3: CASSVGPSSYEQYF
DNA: TGTGCCAGCAGCGTCGGGCCTAGCTCCTACGAGCAGTACTTC

V: TRBV2
size: many
D: .
J: TRBJ1-1
CDR3: CASSMDRNTEAFF
DNA: TGTGCCAGCAGTATGGACAGGAACACTGAAGCTTTCTTT

V: TRBV3-1
size: many
D: .
J: TRBJ2-7
CDR3: CASSQAGNTYEQYF
DNA: TGTGCCAGCAGCCAAGCCGGGAACACCTACGAGCAGTACTTC

V: TRBV6-1
size: many
D: TRBD2
J: TRBJ2-1
CDR3: CASRQRERVMSEQFF
DNA: TGTGCCAGCAGGCAGCGGGAGAGGGTAATGAGTGAGCAGTTCTTC

V: TRBV19
size: many
D: TRBD2
J: TRBJ2-1
CDR3: CASSSGRDNEQFF
DNA: TGTGCCAGTAGTAGCGGGAGGGACAATGAGCAGTTCTTC

V: TRBV5-1
size: many
D: TRBD1
J: TRBJ1-4
CDR3: CASSLGGTAHEKLFF
DNA: TGCGCCAGCAGCTTGGGCGGGACAGCCCATGAAAAACTGTTTTTT

V: TRBV4-1
size: .
D: .
J: TRBJ2-3
CDR3: CASSAPGGDTQYF
DNA: TGCGCCAGCAGCGCTCCCGGAGGTGATACGCAGTATTTT

V: TRBV7-6
size: many
D: TRBD1
J: TRBJ2-5
CDR3: CASSRQGGARETQYF
DNA: TGTGCCAGCAGCCGGCAAGGGGGCGCACGGGAGACCCAGTACTTC

V: TRBV12-3/TRBV12-4
size: many
D: .
J: TRBJ1-2
CDR3: CASTRESYGYTF
DNA: TGTGCCAGCACTAGGGAGAGCTATGGCTACACCTTC

V: TRBV28
size: many
D: .
J: TRBJ1-1
CDR3: CASSQGGYTEAFF
DNA: TGTGCCAGCAGCCAAGGCGGGTACACTGAAGCTTTCTTT

V: TRBV27
size: few
D: .
J: TRBJ1-1
CDR3: CASRRGPYTEAFF
DNA: TGTGCCAGCAGGAGGGGTCCGTACACTGAAGCTTTCTTT

V: TRBV10-1
size: many
D: .
J: TRBJ1-3
CDR3: CASMDGSGNTIYF
DNA: TGCGCCAGCATGGATGGATCTGGAAACACCATATATTTT

V: TRBV6-1
size: many
D: TRBD2
J: TRBJ2-7
CDR3: CASSRTSGSSYEQYF
DNA: TGTGCCAGCAGCCGAACTAGCGGGAGCTCCTACGAGCAGTACTTC

V: TRBV2
size: many
D: .
J: TRBJ2-5
CDR3: CASSEMTSQETQYF
DNA: TGTGCCAGCAGTGAAATGACTAGCCAAGAGACCCAGTACTTC

V: TRBV3-1
size: many
D: .
J: TRBJ1-2
CDR3: CASSQETRLGSYGYTF
DNA: TGTGCCAGCAGCCAAGAAACCCGCTTGGGGAGCTATGGCTACACCTTC